The clone carrying this T cell receptor (beta chain) was picked up many times. The antigen remains undetermined. The data belong to a study of CD8+CD57+ T cells in acquired aplastic anemia. Overall study context: Sorted CD4+ and CD8+ cell DNA averaged about 3 ug. Sequencing produced an average of around 10 million reads per healthy donor for CD4+ cells.

The template used for profiling TCR beta VDJ and CDR3 was genomic DNA. TCRdb reprocessed the reads via MiXCR and lists one record per CDR3 protein. Counted here are 150,000 to 200,000 distinct CDR3 sequences, 55% to 70% occurring once; the ten biggest clones make up 45% to 50%. Findings and caveats of the study: Patients and controls were found to share twenty-nine CD8+ CDR3 sequences.

The sequence was collected from a human donor in good health. The sequencing sample was made of sorted CD4+, CD8+, or CD8+CD57+ T cells (not recorded which) from PBMCs.

DNA of the CDR3: TGTGCCAGCAGCTTACTCTTGGACAGAGAAAATGGCTACACCTTC. It translates to CASSLLLDRENGYTF. This chain joins TRBV13 and TRBJ1-2; D may be TRBD1 (6 bases). V was clipped by 2 bases and J by 6 bases, with 16 bases between them. Germline CDR1 reads PRHDT; CDR2 reads FYEKMQ (reference sequence). This CDR3 comprises 15 residues. Drawing the rest from reference TRBV13 and TRBJ1-2, the complete variable domain is AAGVIQSPRHLIKEKRETATLKCYPIPRHDTVYWYQQGPGQDPQFLISFYEKMQSDKGSIPDRFSAQQFSDYHSELNMSSLELGDSALYFCASSLLLDRENGYTFGSGTRLTVV.